The source of this T cell receptor (beta chain) is a study of T cell repertoires in cytomegalovirus infection. Study details: It can be stated that public TCR beta signatures indicated CMV infection as well as a matching HLA type.

This clonotype was counted ten times or more. Its antigen remains unidentified. TCRdb independently ran MiXCR on the reads; one entry per CDR3 protein. The sample has about 240,000 distinct CDR3 sequences; 6% to 8% are singletons. Study conclusions and caveats: It was HLA-C-restricted CMV-specific TCR beta clonotypes that dominated the response ex vivo.

The CDR3 spans 14 residues. The germline CDR1 and CDR2 sequences are SGHNT and YENEEA. V shed 5 bases, J shed 9 bases, and the junction held 9 bases outside the gene matches. The V and J genes are TRBV11-3 and TRBJ2-1, with 8 bases fitting TRBD2. Sequencing used PBMCs. The origin of this receptor is a human donor in good health (CMV status not recorded). Some clones in this sample may be carry-over from other donors' samples. For the CDR3, the DNA is TGTGCCAGCAGCCCAGTCCGGACTAGCACTGAGCAGTTCTTC. This translates into CASSPVRTSTEQFF.